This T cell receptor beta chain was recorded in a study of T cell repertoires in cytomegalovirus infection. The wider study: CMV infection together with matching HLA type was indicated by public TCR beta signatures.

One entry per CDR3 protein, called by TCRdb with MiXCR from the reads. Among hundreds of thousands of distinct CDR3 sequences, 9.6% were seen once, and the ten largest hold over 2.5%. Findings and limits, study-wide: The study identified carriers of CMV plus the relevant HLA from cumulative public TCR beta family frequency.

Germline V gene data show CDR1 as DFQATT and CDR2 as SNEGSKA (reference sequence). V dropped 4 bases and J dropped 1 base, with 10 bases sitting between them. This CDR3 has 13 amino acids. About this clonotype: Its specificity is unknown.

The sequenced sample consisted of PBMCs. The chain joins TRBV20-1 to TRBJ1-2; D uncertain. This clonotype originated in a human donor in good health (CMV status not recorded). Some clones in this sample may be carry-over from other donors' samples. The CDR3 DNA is TGCAGTGCTAAATCTGGGAATAACTATGGCTACACCTTC. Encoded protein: CSAKSGNNYGYTF.